The following is a TCR beta chain sequence with its context. Its antigen is as yet unknown. This sample is drawn from a study of graft-versus-host responses after intestinal transplantation. Study information: For two to four years after anti-thymocyte globulin induction, all recipients took tacrolimus and steroids. Study-wide points: Early post-transplant HvG declines tracked with peak circulating GvH clone levels.

Some clones are missing from TCRdb's copy, which holds only in-frame ones; the method was immunoSEQ multiplex PCR. The sample lists about 24,000 clones; approximately 83% were seen once. The CDR3 consists of 15 residues. Germline V CDR1 and CDR2: SEHNR, FQNEAQ (reference sequence). V shed 3 bases and J shed 3 bases, with 15 bases lying between them. The sequenced sample was PBMCs, obtained around 14 months after intestinal transplant. This sequence joins TRBV7-9 and TRBJ2-7; perhaps TRBD1 as D (5 bases). This clonotype originated in a human patient who received an intestinal transplant, so some T cells may come from the graft donor. The CDR3 loop is CASSFRQGPLYEQYF. CDR3 in DNA: TGTGCCAGCAGCTTCCGGCAGGGTCCCCTCTACGAGCAGTACTTC.